The 28 T cell receptor beta chains listed next were all sequenced from one sample in a study of beta chain features in type 1 diabetes. Study-level points and caveats: Shortening that was moderate but significant affected the TCRB CDR3s of Type 1 diabetes patients in all four CD4+ subsets.

Sequencing targeted expressed TCRB transcripts, as all isolated RNA had been reverse transcribed. Here immunoSEQ multiplex PCR was the method, and the copy in TCRdb shows in-frame clones only, minus some. The table has approximately 730,000 clones, roughly 13% seen once. Their antigens are not known. Sequenced material: naive CD4+ T cells from blood. These TCRs come from a man aged 18 to 35 with type 1 diabetes.

This clone turned up a few times. The chain combines TRBV4-1 with TRBJ1-2; no clear D gene. In germline, CDR1 is MGHRA, CDR2 YSYEKL. The CDR3 sequence is 15 residues long. V was cut by 2 bases and J by 7 bases, with 17 bases left in between. CDR3: CASSQNTVPDSGYTF. CDR3 coding DNA: TGCGCCAGCAGCCAAAATACAGTACCGGATTCTGGCTACACCTTC.

The rearrangement joins TRBV7-8 to TRBJ2-1; D possibly corresponds to TRBD2 (6 bases). CDR1 SGHVS and CDR2 FQNEAQ come from the germline V gene. With 1 base removed from V and 4 bases from J, the gap between germline ends came to 17 bases. The CDR3 is 17 amino acids. The CDR3 DNA reads as TGTGCCAGCAGCTTAGTCATAGGTTCTGGGAGGTACAATGAGCAGTTCTTC. It codes for CASSLVIGSGRYNEQFF.

The chain links TRBV2 to TRBJ1-6; 8 positions agree with TRBD1. CDR3 length: 13 residues. CDR1 SNHLY and CDR2 FYNNEI come from the germline V gene. V shed 10 bases, J shed 7 bases, and the junction held 6 bases outside the gene matches. The CDR3 sequence is CATRQGWNSPLHF. CDR3 sequence (DNA): TGTGCCACCCGACAGGGGTGGAATTCACCCCTCCACTTT.

This clone occurred a few times. This chain uses TRBV29-1 with TRBJ1-2, with unresolved D. The germline V gene encodes CDR1 SQVTM and CDR2 ANQGSEA. V lost 1 base and J 7 bases, leaving 13 bases between the germline ends. The CDR3 length is 13 residues. The CDR3, as DNA: TGCAGCGTTGAAGTTTCCCTGGGCGGTGGCTACACCTTC. Translating it yields CSVEVSLGGGYTF.

This clone was picked up a small number of times. The chain recombines TRBV20-1 with TRBJ1-1, with D hard to call. Trimming shortened V by 6 bases and J by 10 bases, and 12 bases separated the two germline ends. The germline V gene encodes CDR1 DFQATT and CDR2 SNEGSKA (reference sequence). CDR3 length: 10 amino acids. In nucleotides, the CDR3 is TGCAGTGCCATTGGGGTAGGAGCTTTCTTT. As protein: CSAIGVGAFF.

In its sample, this clone was seen a few times. This rearrangement joins TRBV9 to TRBJ1-4; 11 bases are a match to TRBD1. With V trimmed by 0 bases and J by 8 bases, 6 bases remained unmatched. Germline CDR1 SGDLS, CDR2 YYNGEE. The CDR3 is 16 amino acids. The CDR3 loop is CASSVAVDRGQEKLFF. The CDR3 nucleotides are TGTGCCAGCAGCGTAGCTGTGGACAGGGGGCAGGAAAAACTGTTTTTT.

A few counts support this clone. V is TRBV30 and J is TRBJ1-4; TRBD1 is a possible D gene (5 bases). Germline-derived CDR1 and CDR2 are GTSNPN and SVGIG (reference sequence). This CDR3 comprises 12 residues. Trimming cost V 2 bases and J 13 bases, with 14 bases left between them. The chain's CDR3 is CAWSRDSGGLFF. The CDR3 DNA sequence: TGTGCCTGGAGTCGAGACTCCGGGGGACTGTTTTTT.

This chain connects TRBV5-1 to TRBJ2-3; tentatively, D is TRBD1 or TRBD2 (5 bases each). Germline values: CDR1 SGHRS, CDR2 YFSETQ. Trimming pared 0 bases from V and 0 bases from J, leaving 14 bases between. The CDR3 covers 17 residues. This CDR3 is CASSLVLGVPSTDTQYF. DNA for the CDR3: TGCGCCAGCAGCTTGGTGTTGGGGGTTCCTAGCACAGATACGCAGTATTTT.

This clone has more than one count but fewer than ten. The chain carries TRBV10-3 and TRBJ1-4, with 9 positions matching TRBD1. This CDR3 comprises 15 residues. V lost 3 bases and J lost 7; bases outside the gene matches: 6. Germline V gene sequence: CDR1 ENHRY, CDR2 SYGVKD. CDR3 sequence reads: CAISDGTGRSEKLFF. The CDR3 DNA reads as TGTGCCATCAGTGATGGGACAGGGAGGTCTGAAAAACTGTTTTTT.

This chain joins TRBV6-7 and TRBJ2-1; 9 bases line up with TRBD1. TRBV6-7 is filed as an ORF, its function uncertain. After removal of 8 bases from V and 8 bases from J, the junction contained 22 bases not matched to a gene. CDR3 length: 18 amino acids. For the CDR3, the DNA is TGTGCCAGCGAGGGGACCGCTGTTCGGGACAGGGTGGGGGATGAGCAGTTCTTC. This encodes CASEGTAVRDRVGDEQFF.

The V gene is TRBV7-7, the J gene TRBJ2-3; D possibly corresponds to TRBD1 (6 bases). V was clipped by 5 bases and J by 8 bases, with 14 bases between them. Germline-derived CDR1 and CDR2 are SSHAT and FNYEAQ (reference sequence). The CDR3 has 13 amino acids. The CDR3 spells CASSPNREGTQYF. CDR3 nucleotides: TGTGCCAGCAGCCCAAACAGGGAAGGTACGCAGTATTTT.

The chain employs TRBV25-1 and TRBJ1-6, with a weak D call TRBD1 (5 bases). This CDR3 comprises 15 residues. CDR1 MGHDK and CDR2 SYGVNS come from the germline V gene. V lost 3 bases to trimming and J lost 6 bases, with 12 bases between them. The chain's CDR3 is CASSDLQGTNSPLHF. DNA of the CDR3: TGTGCCAGCAGTGATCTCCAGGGAACTAATTCACCCCTCCACTTT.

This rearrangement joins TRBV30 to TRBJ2-1; D unresolved. This CDR3 has 11 residues. V dropped 4 bases and J dropped 10 bases, with 11 bases sitting between them. Germline CDR1 and CDR2: GTSNPN and SVGIG (reference sequence). CDR3 protein: CAWTPGKEQFF. As DNA, the CDR3 is TGTGCCTGGACCCCTGGGAAGGAGCAGTTCTTC. The whole variable domain, filled in from reference TRBV30 and TRBJ2-1, reads SQTIHQWPATLVQPVGSPLSLECTVEGTSNPNLYWYRQAAGRGLQLLFYSVGIGQISSEVPQNLSASRPQDRQFILSSKKLLLSDSGFYLCAWTPGKEQFFGPGTRLTVL.

The chain has TRBV21-1 and TRBJ1-5; the DNA was not used to check the table's D call, TRBD1. TRBV21-1 is an annotated pseudogene. CDR3 length equals 16 residues. CDR3 loop: CASSYEDRGIDQPQHF. In DNA, the CDR3 is TGTGCCAGCAGCTACGAGGACAGGGGAATCGATCAGCCCCAGCATTTT.

The chain employs TRBV7-6 and TRBJ2-7, with TRBD1 matching over 9 bases. This CDR3 is 14 amino acids long. V trimming: 3 bases; J trimming: 5 bases; junction bases outside the gene matches: 5. The germline V gene encodes CDR1 SGHVS and CDR2 FNYEAQ. CDR3 bases: TGTGCCAGCAGCTTGGACAGGGGCGGCGACGAGCAGTACTTC. Its translation: CASSLDRGGDEQYF.

There are a few counts of this clone. In the same sample, other DNA sequences code for this CDR3. The gene calls are TRBV11-3 and TRBJ2-5; TRBD1 agrees at 8 bases. The CDR3 is 14 amino acids. With V trimmed by 4 bases and J by 2 bases, 3 bases remained unmatched. Germline CDR1 is SGHNT and CDR2 is YENEEA. The CDR3 region is CASSSRTGQETQYF. The CDR3 DNA sequence: TGTGCCAGCAGCTCCCGGACAGGGCAAGAGACCCAGTACTTC.

This clone was picked up a small number of times. Different DNA sequences within this sample yield the same CDR3. J is TRBJ1-5 and V is TRBV6-5; TRBD1 aligns across 8 bases. Germline lookup yields CDR1 MNHEY and CDR2 SVGAGI. Trimming at V came to 8 bases and at J to 4 bases, leaving 1 base not matched to a gene. The CDR3 extends over 12 amino acids. In nucleotides, the CDR3 is TGTGCCAGCCGACAGGGGAATCAGCCCCAGCATTTT. This codes for CASRQGNQPQHF.

The chain has TRBV27 and TRBJ1-2, with 7 bases identical to TRBD1. With 5 bases clipped from V and 6 bases from J, the junction kept 6 bases outside the gene matches. Per germline, CDR1 MNHEY and CDR2 SMNVEV (reference sequence). This CDR3 contains 13 residues. The CDR3: CASSPGTAHGYTF. As DNA, the CDR3 is TGTGCCAGCAGTCCCGGGACAGCCCATGGCTACACCTTC.

The table lists this clone with a few counts. The rearrangement links TRBV6-5 to TRBJ1-1, with 9 positions matching TRBD1. Trimming took 6 bases from V and 6 from J; bases not matched to a gene: 11. The CDR3 has 15 residues. Looked up from germline, CDR1 is MNHEY and CDR2 is SVGAGI. The CDR3 protein is CASSGGTGWDAEAFF. CDR3 bases: TGTGCCAGCAGCGGGGGGACAGGGTGGGACGCTGAAGCTTTCTTT.

This clone has more than one count but fewer than ten. The chain links TRBV5-6 to TRBJ2-5; D may be TRBD1 (6 bases). Germline V gene lookup returns CDR1 SGHDT and CDR2 YYEEEE. The CDR3 extends over 14 amino acids. V lost 0 bases, J lost 5 bases, and 11 bases lay in between. CDR3 DNA sequence: TGTGCCAGCAGCTTGGTGGGGGCCGAGGAGACCCAGTACTTC. Translation gives CASSLVGAEETQYF.

The chain combines TRBV2 with TRBJ1-4, with unresolved D. The ends were cut back, 4 bases at V and 0 bases at J, with 6 bases in the middle. The CDR3 spans 14 residues. CDR1 is SNHLY and CDR2 is FYNNEI in the germline V gene. CDR3 residues: CASSVRSTNEKLFF. CDR3 DNA: TGTGCCAGCAGTGTCCGGTCAACTAATGAAAAACTGTTTTTT.

The V and J genes are TRBV27 and TRBJ2-7; 10 bases map to TRBD2. This CDR3 region has 17 residues. Per germline, CDR1 MNHEY and CDR2 SMNVEV (reference sequence). J was trimmed by 2 bases and V by 2 bases; bases with no gene match: 9. The CDR3 DNA follows: TGTGCCAGCAGTTTACCCCCCGGACTAGCGGCGACCTACGAGCAGTACTTC. Translated, it gives CASSLPPGLAATYEQYF.

This clone was seen more than once but under ten times. The rearrangement joins TRBV19 to TRBJ2-1; 8 bases agree with TRBD2. The V segment lost 7 bases and the J segment 7 bases; nucleotides outside the gene matches: 12. Germline values: CDR1 LNHDA, CDR2 SQIVND (reference sequence). This CDR3 comprises 15 residues. The CDR3 loop is CASTGLGTSRNEQFF. CDR3 nucleotides: TGTGCCAGTACCGGACTCGGGACTAGTCGGAATGAGCAGTTCTTC. Together with reference TRBV19 and TRBJ2-1, the CDR3 gives the full variable domain: DGGITQSPKYLFRKEGQNVTLSCEQNLNHDAMYWYRQDPGQGLRLIYYSQIVNDFQKGDIAEGYSVSREKKESFPLTVTSAQKNPTAFYLCASTGLGTSRNEQFFGPGTRLTVL.

The chain recombines TRBV30 with TRBJ2-3, with no clear D. The CDR3 is made up of 13 amino acids. Germline lookup yields CDR1 GTSNPN and CDR2 SVGIG (reference sequence). The V gene lost 2 bases and the J gene lost 6 bases, with 12 bases spanning the gap. CDR3: CAWSKEPRDTQYF. The CDR3 DNA reads TGTGCCTGGAGTAAGGAACCCCGCGATACGCAGTATTTT.

This chain's CDR3 is CASSLNDGARLEQYF. DNA of the CDR3: TGCGCCAGCAGCTTAAACGATGGGGCGCGTCTCGAGCAGTACTTC. The chain joins TRBV5-1 to TRBJ2-7; D is possibly TRBD1 (5 bases). With 2 bases removed from V and 6 bases from J, the gap between germline ends came to 18 bases. The CDR3 is made up of 15 amino acids. The germline gives CDR1 SGHRS, CDR2 YFSETQ.

This chain uses TRBV5-1 with TRBJ1-4; D is possibly TRBD1 (6 bases). Trimming took off 2 bases at V and 4 bases at J, with 18 bases between the two ends. Germline-derived CDR1 and CDR2 are SGHRS and YFSETQ. This CDR3 comprises 17 residues. The CDR3 is CASSFGGQIHRNEKLFF. The CDR3 region has the DNA TGCGCCAGCAGCTTTGGTGGACAGATACACCGTAATGAAAAACTGTTTTTT.

The J gene is TRBJ1-6, the V gene TRBV28; D is unclear. Trimming removed 6 bases at V and 9 bases at J, with 6 bases between. In germline, CDR1 is MDHEN, CDR2 SYDVKM. CDR3 length: 11 residues. The CDR3 DNA is TGTGCCAGCAGACAGATTTCACCCCTCCACTTT. Its translation: CASRQISPLHF.

The genes are TRBV30 and TRBJ1-5; 8 bases are a match to TRBD1. The CDR3 is made up of 13 amino acids. The germline V gene encodes CDR1 GTSNPN and CDR2 SVGIG (reference sequence). J was trimmed by 6 bases and V by 2 bases; bases with no gene match: 3. The CDR3 DNA reads TGTGCCTGGAGTCGGACAGGGTCTCAGCCCCAGCATTTT. It codes for CAWSRTGSQPQHF. Full variable domain (rest looked up from reference TRBV30 and TRBJ1-5): SQTIHQWPATLVQPVGSPLSLECTVEGTSNPNLYWYRQAAGRGLQLLFYSVGIGQISSEVPQNLSASRPQDRQFILSSKKLLLSDSGFYLCAWSRTGSQPQHFGDGTRLSIL.